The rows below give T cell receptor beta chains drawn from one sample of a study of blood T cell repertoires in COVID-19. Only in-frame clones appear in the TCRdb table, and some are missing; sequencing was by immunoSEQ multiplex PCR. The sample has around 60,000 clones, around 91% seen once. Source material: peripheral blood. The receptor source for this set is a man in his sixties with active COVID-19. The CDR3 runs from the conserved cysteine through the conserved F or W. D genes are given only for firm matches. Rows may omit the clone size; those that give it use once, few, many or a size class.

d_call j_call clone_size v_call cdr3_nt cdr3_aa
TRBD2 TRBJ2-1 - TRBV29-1 TGCAGCGTTGAAGGTCCCGGGAGGGCCCCCTCCTACAATGAGCAGTTCTTC CSVEGPGRAPSYNEQFF
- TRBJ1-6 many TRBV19 TGTGCCAGTAGTATAGAGCGGAGGAGCGATTCACCCCTCCACTTT CASSIERRSDSPLHF
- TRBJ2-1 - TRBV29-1 TGCAGCACCCAGGCTGCTGATTACAATGAGCAGTTCTTC CSTQAADYNEQFF
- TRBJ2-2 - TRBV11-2 TGTGCCAGCAGCAGACTAGACACCGGGGAGCTGTTTTTT CASSRLDTGELFF
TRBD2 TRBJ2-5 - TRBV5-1 TGCGCCAGCAGCGTCCCGGGAGGCAAAGAGACCCAGTACTTC CASSVPGGKETQYF
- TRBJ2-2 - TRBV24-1 TGTGCCACCAGTGACCCGGGTGGATCGAACACCGGGGAGCTGTTTTTT CATSDPGGSNTGELFF
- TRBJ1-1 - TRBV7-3 TGTGCCAGCAGCTCCTCGGGGGGAAGGAATGAAGCTTTCTTT CASSSSGGRNEAFF
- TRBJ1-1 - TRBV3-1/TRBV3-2 TGTGCCAGCAGCCATCCCCAGGGGAACACTGAAGCTTTCTTT CASSHPQGNTEAFF
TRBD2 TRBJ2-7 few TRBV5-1 TGCGCCAGCAGCTTGAGCCAGCGGGGGGGTCACTACGAGCAGTACTTC CASSLSQRGGHYEQYF
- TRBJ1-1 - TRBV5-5 TGTGCCAGCAGCCTCGGGGTACTTGAAGCTTTCTTT CASSLGVLEAFF
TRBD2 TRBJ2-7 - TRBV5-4 TGTGCCTCCCGCCCGGGCGGGAGCTACGAGCAGTACTTC CASRPGGSYEQYF
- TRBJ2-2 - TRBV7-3 TGTGCCAGCAGCTTCGGCGGGGCTCCGAACACCGGGGAGCTGTTTTTT CASSFGGAPNTGELFF
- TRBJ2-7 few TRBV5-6 TGTGCCAGCAGCTTTTTCGGGGGAGAGCAGTACTTC CASSFFGGEQYF
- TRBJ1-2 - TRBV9 TGTGCCAGCAGCGTAGGTCAATCAAAGGGACGGCAGGGGAATGGCTACACCTTC CASSVGQSKGRQGNGYTF
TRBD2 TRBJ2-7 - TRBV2 TGTGCCAGCAGTCCCCAGACTAGCGGGGGAGAGGAGCAGTACTTC CASSPQTSGGEEQYF
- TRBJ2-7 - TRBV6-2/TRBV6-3 TGTGCCAGCAGTTACTCCGCTAGGATCCCGGGCTACGAGCAGTACTTC CASSYSARIPGYEQYF
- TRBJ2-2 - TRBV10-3 TGTGCCATCAGTGAGTCCAGCGGGGAGCTGTTTTTT CAISESSGELFF
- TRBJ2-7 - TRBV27 TGTGCCAGCAGTTTCCTCGGGGGCTACGAGCAGTACTTC CASSFLGGYEQYF
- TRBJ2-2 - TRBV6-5 TGTGCCAGCAGTTACTCGTATGAGACCGGGGAGCTGTTTTTT CASSYSYETGELFF
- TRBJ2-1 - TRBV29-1 TGCAGCGTTGATCGGCACCCCTCAGGGTCCTACAATGAGCAGTTCTTC CSVDRHPSGSYNEQFF
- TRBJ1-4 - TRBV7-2 TGTGCCAGCAGCTTAGCAGGGGCGGGGGAAAAACTGTTTTTT CASSLAGAGEKLFF
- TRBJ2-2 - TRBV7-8 TGTGCCAGCAGCTTAACTTCCCGTCGCATCGGGGAGCTGTTTTTT CASSLTSRRIGELFF